This entry concerns a single TCR beta chain. Its specificity is not known. The sample is drawn from a study of shared clonotypes between healthy human individuals. Every immunoSEQ plate was one replicate of a subset's evenly spread DNA. Some clones are missing from TCRdb's copy, which holds only in-frame ones; the method was immunoSEQ multiplex PCR. The profile shows a few hundred thousand clones, around 76% of them singletons. Caucasian adults residing in Nashville, Tennessee made up all the donors. Genomic DNA came from 85 million to 95 million PBMCs in unsorted samples. General study points: Read depth was anticipated to influence clonotype sharing among donors.

Per the germline V gene, CDR1 is WNHNN and CDR2 is SYGVQD (reference sequence). This CDR3 comprises 14 residues. The ends lost 0 bases at V and 11 bases at J; junction bases unmatched: 7. Sequencing used PBMCs. The sequence came from a woman aged 40 to 55 in good health. Some clones in this sample may be carry-over from other donors' samples. The rearrangement links TRBV10-1 to TRBJ2-1, with TRBD2 identical over 7 bases. Here the CDR3 DNA reads TGCGCCAGCAGTGAGTCTGGGACTAAGGGAAAGCAGTTCTTC. The encoded protein is CASSESGTKGKQFF.